These 2 T cell receptor beta chains originate from one sample sequenced in a study of blood T cell repertoires in COVID-19. Here immunoSEQ multiplex PCR was the method, and the copy in TCRdb shows in-frame clones only, minus some. This table has tens of thousands of clones, 91% appearing once. Material: peripheral blood. Source of these receptors: a human donor with active COVID-19. The donor label of this sample is uncertain.

The chain links TRBV5-5 to TRBJ2-2; 9 positions agree with TRBD1. Trimming at V came to 0 bases and at J to 4 bases, leaving 4 bases not matched to a gene. This CDR3 is 16 amino acids long. Germline V CDR1 and CDR2: SGHKS, YYEKEE (reference sequence). CDR3 amino acids: CASSLADRGATGELFF. CDR3 DNA sequence: TGTGCCAGCAGCTTGGCGGACAGGGGAGCCACCGGGGAGCTGTTTTTT.

The chain is built from TRBV10-2 and TRBJ1-6; D remains unclear. CDR3 length: 15 amino acids. Germline V gives CDR1 WSHSY, CDR2 SAAADI. V lost 3 bases to trimming and J lost 0 bases, with 6 bases between them. The CDR3 spells CASSENSSYNSPLHF. The CDR3 region has the DNA TGCGCCAGCAGTGAAAACAGCTCCTATAATTCACCCCTCCACTTT.